These 32 T cell receptor beta chains originate from one sample sequenced in a study of blood T cell repertoires in COVID-19. Measured with immunoSEQ multiplex PCR; TCRdb has only the in-frame clones, and not every one. This table holds 250,000 to 300,000 clones, under 90% found once. The sample was peripheral blood. Source of these receptors: a man aged 45-65 years with acute or convalescent COVID-19.

This chain uses TRBV12-3 or TRBV12-4 with TRBJ1-2; D is possibly TRBD1 (6 bases). The length of the CDR3 is 13 residues. Trimming stripped 5 bases from V and 4 bases from J, with 11 bases between. The CDR3 here is CASSPGVGYGYTF. The CDR3 nucleotides read TGTGCCAGCAGTCCAGGGGTGGGCTATGGCTACACCTTC.

The count of this clone is one. The V gene is TRBV2, the J gene TRBJ1-4, with 7 positions matching TRBD1. The CDR3 spans 14 residues. The germline gives CDR1 SNHLY, CDR2 FYNNEI. V dropped 9 bases and J dropped 8; count of bases not matched to a gene: 12. The DNA of the CDR3 is TGTGCCAGTGATAAGGGGGCAGGGAGAGAAAAACTGTTTTTT. It translates to CASDKGAGREKLFF.

The genes are TRBV6-5 and TRBJ2-7, with 7 nucleotides matching TRBD1. This CDR3 is 15 amino acids long. V lost 3 bases, J lost 2 bases, and 7 bases stayed unmatched. Germline V lookup: CDR1 MNHEY, CDR2 SVGAGI. CDR3 region: CASSYDRDFTYEQYF. The DNA for the CDR3 is TGTGCCAGCAGTTATGACAGGGATTTCACCTACGAGCAGTACTTC.

This chain joins TRBV29-1 and TRBJ1-4; TRBD1 matches 7 bases. J lost 2 bases, V lost 6 bases, and 3 bases had no gene match. From germline, CDR1 is SQVTM and CDR2 ANQGSEA. There are 13 residues in the CDR3. As DNA, the CDR3 is TGCAGCGTGGCCAGGGGGACTAATGAAAAACTGTTTTTT. Protein product: CSVARGTNEKLFF.

This sequence joins TRBV4-2 and TRBJ2-7; TRBD1 matches 9 bases. V lost 3 bases to trimming and J lost 3 bases; unmatched junction nucleotides: 3. Germline values: CDR1 LGHNA, CDR2 YNFKEQ. There are 14 residues in the CDR3. This CDR3 is CASSQGQGVYEQYF. CDR3 coding DNA: TGTGCCAGCAGCCAGGGACAGGGTGTCTACGAGCAGTACTTC.

The chain couples TRBV19 to TRBJ1-5, with D perhaps matching TRBD1 (6 bases). The CDR3 runs 16 residues. V was cut by 8 bases and J by 0 bases, with 17 bases left in between. Germline values: CDR1 LNHDA, CDR2 SQIVND (reference sequence). CDR3 nucleotide sequence: TGTGCCAGTCATCCTCCGGGACACCATAGCAATCAGCCCCAGCATTTT. This translates into CASHPPGHHSNQPQHF.

The rearrangement joins TRBV3-1 (or the pseudogene TRBV3-2) to TRBJ1-1; the match to TRBD1 covers 9 bases. Trimming at V came to 2 bases and at J to 6 bases, leaving 4 bases not matched to a gene. Germline assignment: CDR1 LGHDT and CDR2 YNNKEL (reference sequence). The CDR3 covers 14 residues. The DNA for the CDR3 is TGTGCCAGCAGCCAACCCGGGACAGGGTCTGAAGCTTTCTTT. This encodes CASSQPGTGSEAFF.

The V call is TRBV19, the J call TRBJ2-1; TRBD1 aligns across 9 bases. V dropped 4 bases and J dropped 0; count of bases not matched to a gene: 13. The CDR3 loop spans 19 amino acids. Looked up from germline, CDR1 is LNHDA and CDR2 is SQIVND (reference sequence). The CDR3 is CASSKGTGPHPSSYNEQFF. The DNA for the CDR3 is TGTGCCAGTAGTAAGGGGACAGGGCCCCACCCTAGCTCCTACAATGAGCAGTTCTTC.

CDR3 protein: CATMGRGLFFIDEQFF. DNA for the CDR3: TGTGCCACCATGGGGCGGGGGTTATTTTTCATCGATGAGCAGTTCTTC. The J gene is TRBJ2-1, the V gene TRBV24-1; 7 bases are shared with TRBD2. The V segment lost 8 bases and the J segment 8 bases; nucleotides outside the gene matches: 17. The CDR3 spans 16 residues. Germline V lookup: CDR1 KGHDR, CDR2 SFDVKD.

The chain joins TRBV12-3 or TRBV12-4 to TRBJ1-1; TRBD1 might be the D (6 bases). V was trimmed by 2 bases and J by 11 bases, leaving 15 bases between them. The CDR3 spans 13 residues. CDR3 sequence: CASSLRGAESAFF. The CDR3 DNA sequence: TGTGCCAGCAGTTTACGGGGGGCAGAATCGGCTTTCTTT.

The chain links TRBV10-1 to TRBJ2-2; unclear D gene. The CDR3 covers 12 residues. The V and J ends lost 3 bases and 6 bases respectively, with 5 bases between them. CDR1 and CDR2 (germline): WNHNN, SYGVQD (reference sequence). CDR3 sequence reads: CASSEQSGELFF. The CDR3, as DNA: TGCGCCAGCAGTGAACAATCCGGGGAGCTGTTTTTT.

The chain uses TRBV20-1 and TRBJ2-2, with D possibly being TRBD2 (6 bases). The CDR3 loop spans 15 amino acids. V was shortened by 3 bases and J by 1 base, with 12 bases between the two germline ends. Germline values: CDR1 DFQATT, CDR2 SNEGSKA (reference sequence). The CDR3 loop reads CSASEGGVNTGELFF. CDR3 sequence (DNA): TGCAGTGCTAGTGAGGGCGGGGTGAACACCGGGGAGCTGTTTTTT.

The V gene is TRBV5-1, the J gene TRBJ2-7; maybe TRBD1 (5 bases). CDR3 length: 12 amino acids. V lost 0 bases and J 6 bases, leaving 7 bases between the germline ends. Per the germline V gene, CDR1 is SGHRS and CDR2 is YFSETQ. In DNA form, the CDR3 reads TGCGCCAGCAGCTTGGGGCAGGGCGAGCAGTACTTC. The encoded protein is CASSLGQGEQYF.

The V call is TRBV5-4, the J call TRBJ2-5; D remains unclear. This CDR3 comprises 12 residues. The V and J ends lost 2 bases and 5 bases respectively, with 7 bases between them. The V gene's germline CDR1 is SGHNT and CDR2 YYREEE (reference sequence). CDR3 sequence: CASSLPGETQYF. In DNA form, the CDR3 reads TGTGCCAGCAGCTTACCCGGGGAGACCCAGTACTTC. The full variable domain, completed using reference TRBV5-4 and TRBJ2-5, is ETGVTQSPTHLIKTRGQQVTLRCSSQSGHNTVSWYQQALGQGPQFIFQYYREEENGRGNFPPRFSGLQFPNYSSELNVNALELDDSALYLCASSLPGETQYFGPGTRLLVL.

The chain carries TRBV11-1 and TRBJ1-2; TRBD1 might be the D (5 bases). The CDR3 is 15 amino acids. Trimming took 5 bases from V and 3 from J, leaving 16 bases between them. The germline V gene has CDR1 SGHAT and CDR2 FQDESV (reference sequence). CDR3 protein: CASSLRQNPDYGYTF. CDR3 bases: TGTGCCAGCAGCCTAAGACAGAACCCTGACTATGGCTACACCTTC.

This chain links TRBV18 with TRBJ2-7, with D possibly being TRBD2 (6 bases). V gave up 5 bases and J gave up 3 bases, with 11 bases separating them. The CDR3 is 13 residues long. Germline loops: CDR1 KGHSH, CDR2 LQKENI. DNA of the CDR3: TGTGCCAGCTCAGGAGGGACCAGCTACGAGCAGTACTTC. This gives the protein CASSGGTSYEQYF.

J is TRBJ2-3 and V is TRBV5-4; TRBD2 aligns across 12 bases. The CDR3 spans 16 residues. Looked up from germline, CDR1 is SGHNT and CDR2 is YYREEE (reference sequence). V shed 3 bases, J shed 2 bases, and the junction held 4 bases outside the gene matches. CDR3 protein: CASSSRLAGATDTQYF. The CDR3 coding sequence is TGTGCCAGCAGCTCACGACTAGCGGGAGCCACAGATACGCAGTATTTT. The whole variable domain, filled in from reference TRBV5-4 and TRBJ2-3, reads ETGVTQSPTHLIKTRGQQVTLRCSSQSGHNTVSWYQQALGQGPQFIFQYYREEENGRGNFPPRFSGLQFPNYSSELNVNALELDDSALYLCASSSRLAGATDTQYFGPGTRLTVL.

The rearrangement uses TRBV12-3 or TRBV12-4 and TRBJ1-1, with a tentative D call TRBD1 (5 bases). The CDR3 is 13 residues long. Trimming pared 3 bases from V and 3 bases from J, leaving 8 bases between. The CDR3 protein is CASSLGQYTEAFF. The DNA for the CDR3 is TGTGCCAGCAGTTTGGGGCAGTACACTGAAGCTTTCTTT.

The V call is TRBV2, the J call TRBJ1-4; 8 bases line up with TRBD1. CDR1 and CDR2 (germline): SNHLY, FYNNEI. The trim removed 6 bases at V and 1 base at J, leaving 7 bases unmatched. The CDR3 loop spans 16 amino acids. CDR3 amino acids: CASSSRQGLTNEKLFF. DNA for the CDR3: TGTGCCAGCAGCTCCAGACAGGGGCTAACTAATGAAAAACTGTTTTTT.

This chain connects TRBV30 to TRBJ1-1; 7 bases fit TRBD1. Germline CDR1 reads GTSNPN; CDR2 reads SVGIG (reference sequence). With V trimmed by 8 bases and J by 5 bases, 8 bases remained unmatched. This CDR3 spans 12 amino acids. The chain's CDR3 is CAQRGRRTEAFF. The CDR3 DNA is TGTGCCCAAAGGGGGCGCCGGACTGAAGCTTTCTTT.

V is TRBV5-1 and J is TRBJ2-7, with 8 nucleotides matching TRBD2. This CDR3 has 15 residues. Germline CDR1 reads SGHRS; CDR2 reads YFSETQ. The ends lost 4 bases at V and 12 bases at J; junction bases unmatched: 18. The CDR3, as DNA: TGCGCCAGCAGCCAAAGTAGCGGGGCCGTCCTGAGTGCGTACTTC. Translating it yields CASSQSSGAVLSAYF.

The V and J genes are TRBV3-1 (or the pseudogene TRBV3-2) and TRBJ2-6; TRBD1 matches at 7 bases. Germline V gene lookup returns CDR1 LGHDT and CDR2 YNNKEL (reference sequence). Losses at the gene ends were 3 bases for V and 0 bases for J; bases not matched to a gene: 11. The CDR3 has 19 amino acids. The CDR3 region has the DNA TGTGCCAGCAGCCACGACAGAGGGACAGCCATCTCTGGGGCCAACGTCCTGACTTTC. It codes for CASSHDRGTAISGANVLTF.

The genes are TRBV19 and TRBJ1-2, with D hard to call. The germline gives CDR1 LNHDA, CDR2 SQIVND (reference sequence). Trimming took 1 base from V and 0 from J, leaving 6 bases between them. This CDR3 has 14 amino acids. The CDR3 loop is CASSIVRSNYGYTF. The DNA of the CDR3 is TGTGCCAGTAGTATAGTTCGTTCTAACTATGGCTACACCTTC.

The J gene is TRBJ2-7, the V gene TRBV9, with 7 bases that match TRBD1. V gave up 0 bases and J gave up 7 bases; unmatched junction bases: 10. Germline V gene data show CDR1 as SGDLS and CDR2 as YYNGEE. The CDR3 is made up of 15 amino acids. The CDR3 bases are TGTGCCAGCAGCGTAGCCGGGACAGTAATGGGTGAGCAGTACTTC. This translates into CASSVAGTVMGEQYF.

V is TRBV6-6 and J is TRBJ1-1; a weak D match, TRBD1 (6 bases). Germline V gives CDR1 MNHNY, CDR2 SVGAGI (reference sequence). Trimming shortened V by 6 bases and J by 2 bases, and 19 bases separated the two germline ends. This CDR3 contains 16 residues. As DNA, the CDR3 is TGTGCCAGCAGCCGCCCGCCGGACAGAGCAAACACTGAAGCTTTCTTT. This sequence encodes CASSRPPDRANTEAFF.

This clone has only one observation. CDR3 in amino acids: CASSMGIGSEQYF. CDR3 sequence (DNA): TGTGCCAGTAGTATGGGGATCGGGAGCGAGCAGTACTTC. V gene TRBV19 combines with J gene TRBJ2-7; the D gene is possibly TRBD2 (6 bases). This CDR3 comprises 13 residues. Trimming stripped 3 bases from V and 6 bases from J, with 12 bases between. Germline CDR1 and CDR2: LNHDA and SQIVND (reference sequence).

The V call is TRBV2, the J call TRBJ1-5, with 7 bases aligning to TRBD1. The CDR3 totals 13 residues. The V gene end was trimmed by 7 bases and the J gene end by 4 bases; junction bases not matched to a gene: 4. Germline assignment: CDR1 SNHLY and CDR2 FYNNEI. The CDR3 loop is CASKRDSNQPQHF. In nucleotides, the CDR3 is TGTGCCAGCAAACGGGACAGTAATCAGCCCCAGCATTTT.

CDR3 DNA: TGTGCCAGCAGCCAGACTGGGACTAGCGGTTCGCGGGAGCAGTACTTC. Its translation is CASSQTGTSGSREQYF. The chain has TRBV4-2 and TRBJ2-7; 11 bases are a match to TRBD2. The CDR3 has 16 residues. The germline gives CDR1 LGHNA, CDR2 YNFKEQ. The junction had 11 bases not matched to a gene; V was cut back by 3 bases and J by 7 bases.

CDR3 DNA: TGCGCCAGCAGCTTGAGGCAGGGGGGCACTGAAGCTTTCTTT. Translation gives CASSLRQGGTEAFF. This sequence joins TRBV5-1 and TRBJ1-1; TRBD1 agrees at 7 bases. V shed 1 base and J 4 bases; nucleotides not matched to a gene: 4. In germline, CDR1 is SGHRS, CDR2 YFSETQ. CDR3 length: 14 residues.

This clone was observed a few times. This chain uses TRBV6-1 with TRBJ1-2; the D gene is possibly TRBD1 (6 bases). From germline, CDR1 is MNHNS and CDR2 SASEGT. The CDR3 is 16 residues long. Trimming left V 1 base short and J 5 bases short, with 17 bases between. The CDR3 sequence: CASSEEAAGDRYGYTF. CDR3 nucleotide sequence: TGTGCCAGCAGTGAAGAGGCAGCAGGGGATAGGTATGGCTACACCTTC.

This clone was seen only a few times. V is TRBV9 and J is TRBJ2-1; 9 nucleotides line up with TRBD1. This CDR3 has 15 amino acids. Germline V gives CDR1 SGDLS, CDR2 YYNGEE. V shed 5 bases and J 8 bases; nucleotides not matched to a gene: 11. CDR3 coding DNA: TGTGCCAGCAGGAAGAGGGACAGGGTCTCCGATGAGCAGTTCTTC. Its protein product is CASRKRDRVSDEQFF. The entire variable domain, with the rest obtained from reference TRBV9 and TRBJ2-1, is as follows: DSGVTQTPKHLITATGQRVTLRCSPRSGDLSVYWYQQSLDQGLQFLIQYYNGEERAKGNILERFSAQQFPDLHSELNLSSLELGDSALYFCASRKRDRVSDEQFFGPGTRLTVL.

J is TRBJ1-6 and V is TRBV7-9, with TRBD1 identical over 7 bases. The trim removed 6 bases at V and 7 bases at J, leaving 6 bases unmatched. This CDR3 has 14 residues. The germline CDR1 and CDR2 sequences are SEHNR and FQNEAQ (reference sequence). CDR3 nucleotide sequence: TGTGCCAGCAGGTTTGACAGGGAGAATTCACCCCTCCACTTT. It translates to CASRFDRENSPLHF.